A single TCR beta chain is shown here with its context. At one end the junction does not follow the germline gene, possibly because of a read error. CDR3 length equals 14 residues. TCRdb recomputed calls from the 5' RACE reads with MiXCR, one row per CDR3 protein. Altogether around 52,000 distinct CDR3 sequences are present, 25% to 30% being singletons, with the ten largest covering approximately 3.2%. The receptor comes from a female donor with breast cancer. Sequenced: tumor-infiltrating memory CD4+ T cells sorted from the breast tumor. The subset: memory CD4+ T cells, CD4+CD45RO+CD25-. The chain has TRBV12-3 or TRBV12-4 and TRBJ2-2; the D gene is possibly TRBD2 (5 bases). In DNA form, the CDR3 reads TGTGCCAGCAGTTCCCGGATTCCCTCCGGGGAGCTGGTTTTT. The encoded protein is CASSSRIPSGELVF.